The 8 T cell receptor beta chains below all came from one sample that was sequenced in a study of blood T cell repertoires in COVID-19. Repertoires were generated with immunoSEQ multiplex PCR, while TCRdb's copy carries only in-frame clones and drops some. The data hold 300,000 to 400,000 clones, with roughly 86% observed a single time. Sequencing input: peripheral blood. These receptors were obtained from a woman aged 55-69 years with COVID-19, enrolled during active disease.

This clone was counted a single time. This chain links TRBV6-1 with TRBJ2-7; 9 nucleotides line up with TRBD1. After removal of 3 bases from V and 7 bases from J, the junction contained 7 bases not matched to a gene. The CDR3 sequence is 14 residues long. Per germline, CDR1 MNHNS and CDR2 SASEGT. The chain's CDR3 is CASSDVIGQGEQYF. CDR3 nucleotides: TGTGCCAGCAGTGATGTTATTGGACAGGGGGAGCAGTACTTC.

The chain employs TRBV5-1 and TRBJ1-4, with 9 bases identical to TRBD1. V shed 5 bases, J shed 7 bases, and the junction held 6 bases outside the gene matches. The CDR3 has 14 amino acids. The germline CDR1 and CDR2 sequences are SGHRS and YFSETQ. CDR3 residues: CASRPTGGPEKLFF. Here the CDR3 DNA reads TGCGCCAGCAGGCCCACAGGGGGCCCTGAAAAACTGTTTTTT.

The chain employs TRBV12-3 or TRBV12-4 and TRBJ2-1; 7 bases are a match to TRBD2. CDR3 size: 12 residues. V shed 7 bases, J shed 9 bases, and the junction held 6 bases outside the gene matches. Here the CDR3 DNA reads TGTGCCAGCAACCTCGGGGGGAGTGAGCAGTTCTTC. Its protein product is CASNLGGSEQFF.

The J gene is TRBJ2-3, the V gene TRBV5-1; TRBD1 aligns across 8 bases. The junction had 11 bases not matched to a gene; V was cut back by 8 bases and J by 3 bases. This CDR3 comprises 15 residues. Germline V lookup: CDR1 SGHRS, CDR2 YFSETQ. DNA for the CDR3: TGCGCCAGTCGAATAACAGGGGGTAGGACAGATACGCAGTATTTT. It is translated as CASRITGGRTDTQYF.

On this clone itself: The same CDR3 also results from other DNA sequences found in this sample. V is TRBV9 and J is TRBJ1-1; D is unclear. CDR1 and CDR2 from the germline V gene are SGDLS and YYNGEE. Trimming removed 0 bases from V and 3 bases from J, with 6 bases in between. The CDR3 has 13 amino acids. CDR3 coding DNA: TGTGCCAGCAGCGTAGTAGACTACACTGAAGCTTTCTTT. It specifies CASSVVDYTEAFF.

CDR3 residues: CASSPLPGEGNQPQHF. CDR3 sequence (DNA): TGCGCCAGCAGCCCTCTCCCCGGGGAGGGCAATCAGCCCCAGCATTTT. The rearrangement uses TRBV4-1 and TRBJ1-5; D uncertain. The CDR3 is 16 amino acids. Germline V gives CDR1 MGHRA, CDR2 YSYEKL. Trimming removed 4 bases from V and 2 bases from J, with 15 bases in between.

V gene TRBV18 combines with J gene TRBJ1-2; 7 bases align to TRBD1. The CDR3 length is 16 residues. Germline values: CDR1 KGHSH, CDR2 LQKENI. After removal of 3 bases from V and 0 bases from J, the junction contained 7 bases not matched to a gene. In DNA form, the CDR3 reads TGTGCCAGCTCACCCCTCGAGGGGGCCACTAACTATGGCTACACCTTC. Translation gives CASSPLEGATNYGYTF.

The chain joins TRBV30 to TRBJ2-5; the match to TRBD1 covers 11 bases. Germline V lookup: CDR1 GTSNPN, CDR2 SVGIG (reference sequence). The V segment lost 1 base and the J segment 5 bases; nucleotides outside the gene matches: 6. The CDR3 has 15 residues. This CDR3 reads CAWSADRGRGETQYF. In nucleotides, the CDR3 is TGTGCCTGGAGTGCGGACAGGGGGCGAGGGGAGACCCAGTACTTC. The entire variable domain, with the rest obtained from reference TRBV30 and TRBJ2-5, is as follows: SQTIHQWPATLVQPVGSPLSLECTVEGTSNPNLYWYRQAAGRGLQLLFYSVGIGQISSEVPQNLSASRPQDRQFILSSKKLLLSDSGFYLCAWSADRGRGETQYFGPGTRLLVL.